Below, 24 T cell receptor beta chains from the same sample are listed, as sequenced in a study of shared clonotypes between healthy human individuals. The method was immunoSEQ multiplex PCR; TCRdb's version includes in-frame clones alone and lacks a portion of them. The sample holds a few million clones, more than 80% seen once. Sequenced: naive CD4+ T cells from PBMCs. Subset indicated: CD45RA+ positively selected. Receptor source: a man aged 18-30 years in good health. Some clones in this sample may be carry-over from other donors' samples.

This clone was counted only a few times. One junction end disagrees with the germline gene, perhaps due to a read error. The chain carries TRBV2 and TRBJ2-1, with D unclear. Germline assignment: CDR1 SNHLY and CDR2 FYNNEI. There are 11 residues in the CDR3. The CDR3 reads CASSSNNEQFF. The CDR3 nucleotides read TGTGCCAGCAGCTCCAACAATGAGCAGTTCTTC.

This chain uses TRBV7-9 with TRBJ2-1; D might be TRBD1 (5 bases). CDR3 length: 13 residues. The germline CDR1 and CDR2 sequences are SEHNR and FQNEAQ (reference sequence). V lost 4 bases, J lost 8 bases, and 12 bases lay in between. The CDR3 DNA reads TGTGCCAGCAGCTGGGGCCCCCTGGATGAGCAGTTCTTC. Protein product: CASSWGPLDEQFF.

The chain uses TRBV28 and TRBJ2-1; 7 nucleotides line up with TRBD2. The CDR3 totals 15 residues. CDR1 is MDHEN and CDR2 is SYDVKM in the germline V gene. Losses at the gene ends were 2 bases for V and 9 bases for J; bases not matched to a gene: 10. The CDR3 sequence is CASSLEPSGISEQFF. The CDR3 DNA sequence: TGTGCCAGCAGTTTAGAGCCCAGCGGGATAAGTGAGCAGTTCTTC.

Concerning this clone itself: Germline and junction disagree at one end, which may indicate a read error. The V gene is TRBV6-1, the J gene TRBJ1-5, with a weak D call TRBD1 (6 bases). The CDR3 runs to 16 residues. Looked up from germline, CDR1 is MNHNS and CDR2 is SASEGT. CDR3 region: CASGERMGTTRQPQHF. In DNA, the CDR3 is TGTGCCAGCGGTGAAAGAATGGGGACAACACGTCAGCCCCAGCATTTT.

The V and J genes are TRBV6-1 and TRBJ1-1; D is unclear. The germline CDR1 and CDR2 sequences are MNHNS and SASEGT. CDR3 length equals 12 residues. Trimming removed 8 bases at V and 5 bases at J, with 12 bases between. The CDR3 loop reads CASVELGTEAFF. In nucleotides, the CDR3 is TGTGCCAGCGTAGAATTAGGGACTGAAGCTTTCTTT.

In its sample, this clone was seen once. The chain employs TRBV5-1 and TRBJ2-5; TRBD2 matches at 9 bases. The V and J ends lost 4 bases and 2 bases, in that order; junction bases with no gene match: 18. This CDR3 comprises 19 residues. The germline V gene encodes CDR1 SGHRS and CDR2 YFSETQ. CDR3 sequence reads: CASSGGTSLRPELQETQYF. The CDR3 nucleotides are TGCGCCAGCAGCGGGGGGACTAGCCTACGACCCGAACTTCAAGAGACCCAGTACTTC.

CDR3 DNA sequence: TGTGCCAGCAGTTGGAGGGAGACGCAGTATTTT. This codes for CASSWRETQYF. The rearrangement uses TRBV6-6 and TRBJ2-3, with TRBD2 as a possible D gene (6 bases). Trimming cost V 4 bases and J 9 bases, with 8 bases left between them. CDR1 is MNHNY and CDR2 is SVGAGI in the germline V gene (reference sequence). This CDR3 comprises 11 residues.

As concerns this clone: This sample also contains other DNA sequences that code for the same CDR3. The V gene is TRBV7-7, the J gene TRBJ2-3; D is uncertain. Germline CDR1 reads SSHAT; CDR2 reads FNYEAQ (reference sequence). This CDR3 comprises 14 residues. V lost 1 base, J lost 0 bases, and 5 bases lay in between. For the CDR3, the DNA is TGTGCCAGCAGCTTAGGTACTAGCACAGATACGCAGTATTTT. Encoded protein: CASSLGTSTDTQYF.

The rearrangement uses TRBV5-1 and TRBJ2-1; weak D call: TRBD1 (6 bases). CDR1 is SGHRS, CDR2 YFSETQ, per germline. V was clipped by 0 bases and J by 2 bases, with 12 bases between them. The CDR3 sequence is 16 residues long. For the CDR3, the DNA is TGCGCCAGCAGCTTGGGTTCGGCAGGGGCCTACAATGAGCAGTTCTTC. Translating gives CASSLGSAGAYNEQFF.

The chain joins TRBV7-9 to TRBJ2-2; D perhaps matches TRBD2 (5 bases). Germline V gene data show CDR1 as SEHNR and CDR2 as FQNEAQ (reference sequence). CDR3 length equals 15 residues. V gave up 5 bases and J gave up 4 bases, with 14 bases separating them. The CDR3 is CASSRPSRGTGELFF. In DNA form, the CDR3 reads TGTGCCAGCAGCCGCCCGTCCCGGGGCACCGGGGAGCTGTTTTTT.

The chain combines TRBV5-1 with TRBJ2-3, with TRBD2 identical over 12 bases. Unmatched junction bases numbered 3, after V lost 3 bases and J lost 4 bases. Germline assignment: CDR1 SGHRS and CDR2 YFSETQ. The CDR3 runs 15 residues. The CDR3 DNA follows: TGCGCCAGCAGCTCTAGCGGGAGGGCAGCAGATACGCAGTATTTT. Its protein product is CASSSSGRAADTQYF.

The V and J genes are TRBV4-1 and TRBJ1-6; D possibly corresponds to TRBD1 (5 bases). The CDR3 runs 16 residues. V lost 0 bases to trimming and J lost 8 bases, with 14 bases between them. Germline V gene data show CDR1 as MGHRA and CDR2 as YSYEKL. The CDR3 DNA reads as TGCGCCAGCAGCCAAGATTGGAGCAGGGTAGATTCACCCCTCCACTTT. Protein product: CASSQDWSRVDSPLHF.

This chain connects TRBV5-1 to TRBJ2-7; 8 bases match TRBD1. CDR1 is SGHRS, CDR2 YFSETQ, per germline. V lost 2 bases, J lost 4 bases, and 8 bases stayed unmatched. The CDR3 runs 15 residues. The CDR3 sequence is CASSFIGQGTYEQYF. CDR3 sequence (DNA): TGCGCCAGCAGCTTTATAGGACAGGGTACATACGAGCAGTACTTC.

The chain combines TRBV7-3 with TRBJ2-1; D remains ambiguous. V shed 3 bases and J shed 10 bases, with 10 bases lying between them. Looked up from germline, CDR1 is SGHTA and CDR2 is FQGTGA. The CDR3 is 12 residues long. The CDR3 spells CASSFYVNEQFF. As DNA, the CDR3 is TGTGCCAGCAGCTTTTATGTGAACGAGCAGTTCTTC.

The J gene is TRBJ2-7, the V gene TRBV6-5; D unclear. The CDR3 is made up of 14 amino acids. Trimming took off 5 bases at V and 0 bases at J, with 11 bases between the two ends. Germline values: CDR1 MNHEY, CDR2 SVGAGI. The CDR3 coding sequence is TGTGCCAGCAGTCGGAATCCCAGCTCCTACGAGCAGTACTTC. As protein: CASSRNPSSYEQYF.

V and J are TRBV10-3 and TRBJ2-1, with a possible D match to TRBD2 (5 bases). The CDR3 spans 16 residues. CDR1 is ENHRY, CDR2 SYGVKD, per germline. Trimming cost V 6 bases and J 3 bases, with 18 bases left between them. The CDR3 reads CAISPPGFADYNEQFF. CDR3 DNA sequence: TGTGCCATCAGCCCGCCGGGGTTCGCAGACTACAATGAGCAGTTCTTC.

The J gene is TRBJ1-4, the V gene TRBV7-8, with TRBD1 as a possible D gene (5 bases). This CDR3 is 14 amino acids long. CDR1 SGHVS and CDR2 FQNEAQ come from the germline V gene. V lost 4 bases to trimming and J lost 6 bases, with 12 bases between them. CDR3 region: CASSSARGDEKLFF. The CDR3 coding sequence is TGTGCCAGCAGCTCTGCGAGGGGAGATGAAAAACTGTTTTTT.

This clone was seen only once. This chain links TRBV21-1 with TRBJ2-5. TRBV21-1 is a documented pseudogene. There are 14 residues in the CDR3. In nucleotides, the CDR3 is TGTGCCAGCAGCAAATATGAGCCTTGGAAGACCCAGTACTTC. This gives the protein CASSKYEPWKTQYF.

The V gene is TRBV10-3, the J gene TRBJ2-1, with D possibly being TRBD1 (5 bases). From germline, CDR1 is ENHRY and CDR2 SYGVKD. V was shortened by 10 bases and J by 8 bases, with 24 bases between the two germline ends. This CDR3 has 15 amino acids. The CDR3 DNA reads TGTGCCACCCGAAATCAACACCAGGGCGACGATGAGCAGTTCTTC. The encoded protein is CATRNQHQGDDEQFF.

Of note for this clone: One end of the junction fails to match germline, which may point to a read error. The V and J genes are TRBV5-4 and TRBJ2-7; possibly TRBD2 for D (5 bases). Germline loops: CDR1 SGHNT, CDR2 YYREEE (reference sequence). CDR3 size: 18 residues. CDR3 in DNA: TGCGCCAGCAGCCAAGGGAGCTCTAGCCCCCGACGGCCCTACGAGCAGTACTTC. It codes for CASSQGSSSPRRPYEQYF.

The genes are TRBV30 and TRBJ2-7; possibly TRBD2 for D (5 bases). In germline, CDR1 is GTSNPN, CDR2 SVGIG (reference sequence). The length of the CDR3 is 12 residues. The V and J ends lost 3 bases and 2 bases respectively, with 8 bases between them. In nucleotides, the CDR3 is TGTGCCTGGAGGACGGGGACCTACGAGCAGTACTTC. It is translated as CAWRTGTYEQYF.

Comments on this clone: Other DNA sequences in this sample translate to the same CDR3. The genes are TRBV4-1 and TRBJ1-1, with D unresolved. Germline loops: CDR1 MGHRA, CDR2 YSYEKL. The CDR3 has 15 amino acids. The V end lost 0 bases, the J end lost 0 bases, and 8 bases lay between the germline ends. This CDR3 is CASSQEVSLNTEAFF. DNA for the CDR3: TGCGCCAGCAGCCAAGAAGTCAGCCTGAACACTGAAGCTTTCTTT.

This chain uses TRBV7-9 with TRBJ1-5; D unresolved. V was clipped by 5 bases and J by 0 bases, with 11 bases between them. The CDR3 runs 15 residues. CDR1 is SEHNR, CDR2 FQNEAQ, per germline (reference sequence). The CDR3 DNA reads TGTGCCAGCAGCACGCGGCTCCATAGCAATCAGCCCCAGCATTTT. It is translated as CASSTRLHSNQPQHF.

This clone has only one observation. This rearrangement joins TRBV27 to TRBJ1-2; the D is unclear. CDR1 is MNHEY, CDR2 SMNVEV, per germline (reference sequence). This CDR3 is 13 amino acids long. The V end was cut by 4 bases, the J end by 4 bases, with 10 bases between. The DNA of the CDR3 is TGTGCCAGCAGTTCCTTATCGGCCTATGGCTACACCTTC. It translates to CASSSLSAYGYTF.